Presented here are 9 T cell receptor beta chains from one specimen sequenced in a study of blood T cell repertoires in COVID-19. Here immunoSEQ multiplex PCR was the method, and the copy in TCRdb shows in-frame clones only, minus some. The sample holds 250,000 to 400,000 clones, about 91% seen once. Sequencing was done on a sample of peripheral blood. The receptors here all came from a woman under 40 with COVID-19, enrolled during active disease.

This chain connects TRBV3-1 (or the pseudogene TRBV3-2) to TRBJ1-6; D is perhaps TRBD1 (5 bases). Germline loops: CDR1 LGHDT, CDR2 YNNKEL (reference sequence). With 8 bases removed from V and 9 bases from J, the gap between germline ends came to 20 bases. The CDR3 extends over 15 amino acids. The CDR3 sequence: CASALGGGRSSPLHF. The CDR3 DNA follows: TGTGCCAGCGCACTTGGGGGGGGAAGGAGTTCACCCCTCCACTTT.

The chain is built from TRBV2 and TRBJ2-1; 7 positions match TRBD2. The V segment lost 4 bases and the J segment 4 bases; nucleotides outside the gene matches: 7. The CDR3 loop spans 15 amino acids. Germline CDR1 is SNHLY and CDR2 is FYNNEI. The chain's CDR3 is CASSGPLGGYNEQFF. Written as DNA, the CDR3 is TGTGCCAGCAGTGGCCCATTGGGGGGGTACAATGAGCAGTTCTTC.

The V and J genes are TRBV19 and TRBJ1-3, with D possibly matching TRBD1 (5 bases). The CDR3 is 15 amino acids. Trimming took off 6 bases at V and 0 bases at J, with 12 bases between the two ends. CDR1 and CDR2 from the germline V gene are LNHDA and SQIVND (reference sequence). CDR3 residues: CASRDNDYSGNTIYF. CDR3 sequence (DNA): TGTGCCAGTAGGGACAACGATTACTCTGGAAACACCATATATTTT.

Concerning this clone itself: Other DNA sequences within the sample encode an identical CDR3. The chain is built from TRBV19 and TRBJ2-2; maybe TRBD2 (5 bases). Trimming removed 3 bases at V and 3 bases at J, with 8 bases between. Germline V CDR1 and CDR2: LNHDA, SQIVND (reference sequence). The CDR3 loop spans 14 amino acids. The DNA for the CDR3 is TGTGCCAGTAGTATTCTGGGAGACACCGGGGAGCTGTTTTTT. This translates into CASSILGDTGELFF. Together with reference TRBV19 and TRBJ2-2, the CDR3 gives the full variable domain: DGGITQSPKYLFRKEGQNVTLSCEQNLNHDAMYWYRQDPGQGLRLIYYSQIVNDFQKGDIAEGYSVSREKKESFPLTVTSAQKNPTAFYLCASSILGDTGELFFGEGSRLTVL.

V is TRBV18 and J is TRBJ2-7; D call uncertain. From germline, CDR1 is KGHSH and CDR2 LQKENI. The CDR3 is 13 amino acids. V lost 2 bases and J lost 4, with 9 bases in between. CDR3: CASSPSAGYEQYV. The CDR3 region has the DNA TGTGCCAGCTCACCATCCGCCGGGTACGAGCAGTACGTC.

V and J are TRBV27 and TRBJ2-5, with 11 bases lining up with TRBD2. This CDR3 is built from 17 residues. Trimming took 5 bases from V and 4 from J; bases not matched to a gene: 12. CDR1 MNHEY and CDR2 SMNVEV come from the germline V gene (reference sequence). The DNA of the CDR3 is TGTGCCAGCAGTCCAGGCGGGTATAGCGGGGGGGGAGAGACCCAGTACTTC. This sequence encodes CASSPGGYSGGGETQYF.

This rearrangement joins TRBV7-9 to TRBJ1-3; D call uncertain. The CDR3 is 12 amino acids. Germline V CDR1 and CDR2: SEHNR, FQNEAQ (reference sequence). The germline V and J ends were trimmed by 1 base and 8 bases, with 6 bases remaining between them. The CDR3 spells CASSLDRYTIYF. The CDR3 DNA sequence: TGTGCCAGCAGCTTAGATCGGTACACCATATATTTT.

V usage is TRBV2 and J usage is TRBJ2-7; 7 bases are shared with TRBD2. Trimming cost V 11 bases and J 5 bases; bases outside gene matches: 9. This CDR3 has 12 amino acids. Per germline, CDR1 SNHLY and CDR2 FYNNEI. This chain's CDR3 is CAGGGMRNEQYF. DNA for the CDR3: TGTGCCGGGGGAGGGATGAGGAACGAGCAGTACTTC. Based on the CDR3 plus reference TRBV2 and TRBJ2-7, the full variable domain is EPEVTQTPSHQVTQMGQEVILRCVPISNHLYFYWYRQILGQKVEFLVSFYNNEISEKSEIFDDQFSVERPDGSNFTLKIRSTKLEDSAMYFCAGGGMRNEQYFGPGTRLTVT.

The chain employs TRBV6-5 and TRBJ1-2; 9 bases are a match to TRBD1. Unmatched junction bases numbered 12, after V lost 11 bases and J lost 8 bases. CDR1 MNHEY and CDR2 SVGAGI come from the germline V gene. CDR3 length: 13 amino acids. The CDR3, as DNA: TGTGCCTCTCAGGGGACAGGGCTTGAGGGCTACACCTTC. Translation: CASQGTGLEGYTF.